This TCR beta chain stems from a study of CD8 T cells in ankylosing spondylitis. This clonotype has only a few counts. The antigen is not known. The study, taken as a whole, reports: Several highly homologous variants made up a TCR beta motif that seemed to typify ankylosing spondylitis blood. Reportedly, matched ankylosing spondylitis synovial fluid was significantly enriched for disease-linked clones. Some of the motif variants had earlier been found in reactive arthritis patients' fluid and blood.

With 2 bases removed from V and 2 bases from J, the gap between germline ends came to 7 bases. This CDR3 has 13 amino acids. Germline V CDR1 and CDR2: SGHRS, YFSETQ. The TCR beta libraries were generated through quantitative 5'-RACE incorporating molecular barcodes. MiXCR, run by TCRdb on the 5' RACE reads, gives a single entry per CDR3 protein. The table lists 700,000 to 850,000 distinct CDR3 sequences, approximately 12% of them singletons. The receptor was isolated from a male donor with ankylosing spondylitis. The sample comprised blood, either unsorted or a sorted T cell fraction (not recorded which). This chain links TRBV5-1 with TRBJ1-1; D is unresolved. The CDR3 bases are TGCGCCAGCAGCTTTTTGCAAAACACTGAAGCTTTCTTT. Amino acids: CASSFLQNTEAFF.